This record covers a single T cell receptor (beta chain). The data were taken from a study of blood T cell repertoires in COVID-19. Assay: immunoSEQ multiplex PCR; the TCRdb copy retains only in-frame clones and omits some. Of around 62,000 clones in the sample, roughly 90% were seen once. The CDR3 has 16 amino acids. J lost 5 bases, V lost 7 bases, and 11 bases had no gene match. Germline-derived CDR1 and CDR2 are SGDLS and YYNGEE. The sequencing input was peripheral blood. The sequence derives from a human donor in a cohort sampled during active COVID-19. The chain has TRBV9 and TRBJ2-5; 13 nucleotides line up with TRBD2. As DNA, the CDR3 is TGTGCCAGCGCTCCGGGGACTAGCGGGAAAATGGAGACCCAGTACTTC. Protein product: CASAPGTSGKMETQYF. Complete variable domain (other parts from reference TRBV9 and TRBJ2-5): DSGVTQTPKHLITATGQRVTLRCSPRSGDLSVYWYQQSLDQGLQFLIQYYNGEERAKGNILERFSAQQFPDLHSELNLSSLELGDSALYFCASAPGTSGKMETQYFGPGTRLLVL.